This record covers a single T cell receptor beta chain. Its antigen is still unknown. The CDR3 is made up of 14 amino acids. Germline CDR1 LGHNA, CDR2 YSLEER. V was clipped by 5 bases and J by 7 bases, with 12 bases between them. The data originate from a study of blood T cells in healthy people across ages. Points from the study as a whole: Aged donors had fewer naive CD4+ cells and lower diversity than long-lived donors.

Healthy Russian Caucasian donors spanned ages about 6 to 100 years. Researchers collected 7.5 to 10 milliliters of peripheral blood from every single donor. Combining a sample-barcoded 5' primer with a J-beta primer mix, a second PCR ran for roughly 6 to 11 cycles. At least 3 million CDR3-containing paired-end reads were obtained per sample. MiXCR, applied by TCRdb to the 5' RACE reads, yields one record per CDR3 protein. The sample has about 680,000 distinct CDR3 sequences; about half are singletons. Sequenced: blood. The TCR sequence derives from a woman between 55 and 75 years old in good health. The rearrangement uses TRBV4-3 and TRBJ1-6, with D hard to call. CDR3 bases: TGCGCCAGCAGCGCAGGCAGGAACAATTCACCCCTCCACTTT. Protein sequence: CASSAGRNNSPLHF.